What follows is one TCR beta chain and its context. The target antigen is unknown. Germline CDR1 is MNHNS and CDR2 is SASEGT. Trimming took off 4 bases at V and 1 base at J, with 7 bases between the two ends. The CDR3 extends over 13 amino acids. With 60 Vbeta and 13 Jbeta primers, the PCR was carried out. Data came from immunoSEQ multiplex PCR; TCRdb stores just in-frame clones and leaves some out. This sample carries some 100,000 clones, 65% to 90% of them seen once, and the ten largest clones take about 1.1%. This sample was included in a study of cytomegalovirus exposure and HLA in healthy donors. Study-wide results and limits: Relative to the roughly 700-donor mean, N-insertions were reportedly fewer in an Asian-associated ancestry cluster in a later analysis. A later analysis linked a missense variant in DCLRE1C to the trimming of TCR beta V and J genes.

What was sequenced was PBMCs. The clonotype was recovered from a woman between 18 and 30 years old in good health and CMV-seronegative. The chain carries TRBV6-1 and TRBJ1-1; D not resolved. The CDR3 protein is CASSAGRNTEAFF. The CDR3 DNA follows: TGTGCCAGCAGTGCGGGAAGGAACACTGAAGCTTTCTTT.